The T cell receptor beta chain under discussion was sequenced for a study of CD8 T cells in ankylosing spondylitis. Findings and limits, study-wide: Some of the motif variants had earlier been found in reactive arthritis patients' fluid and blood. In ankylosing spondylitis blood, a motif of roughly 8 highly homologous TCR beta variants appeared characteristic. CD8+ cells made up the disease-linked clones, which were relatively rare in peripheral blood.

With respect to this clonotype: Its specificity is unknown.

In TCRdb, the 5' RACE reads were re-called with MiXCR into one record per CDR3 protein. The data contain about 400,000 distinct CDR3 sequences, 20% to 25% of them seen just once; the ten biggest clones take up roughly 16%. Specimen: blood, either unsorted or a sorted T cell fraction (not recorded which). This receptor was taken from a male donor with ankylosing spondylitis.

The CDR3: CASSSGLAGNEQYF. For the CDR3, the DNA is TGCGCCAGCAGCTCGGGACTAGCGGGAAACGAGCAGTACTTC. The genes are TRBV5-1 and TRBJ2-7, with 13 bases that match TRBD2. The CDR3 is made up of 14 amino acids. Germline assignment: CDR1 SGHRS and CDR2 YFSETQ. V lost 3 bases and J lost 5; bases outside the gene matches: 2. Drawing the rest from reference TRBV5-1 and TRBJ2-7, the complete variable domain is KAGVTQTPRYLIKTRGQQVTLSCSPISGHRSVSWYQQTPGQGLQFLFEYFSETQRNKGNFPGRFSGRQFSNSRSEMNVSTLELGDSALYLCASSSGLAGNEQYFGPGTRLTVT.